These 14 T cell receptor beta chains came from one sample sequenced in a study of OX40 agonist ivuxolimab in advanced cancers. Measured with immunoSEQ multiplex PCR; TCRdb has only the in-frame clones, and not every one. The sample has about 55,000 clones; about nine tenths are singletons. The sequencing here drew on CD4+ or CD8+ T cells sorted from blood, taken in a trial of the OX40 agonist ivuxolimab. The receptors originated from an adult with an advanced solid tumor such as melanoma, head and neck, liver or kidney cancer.

This chain links TRBV27 with TRBJ2-7; TRBD2 aligns across 8 bases. The CDR3 totals 13 residues. Germline assignment: CDR1 MNHEY and CDR2 SMNVEV (reference sequence). With V trimmed by 7 bases and J by 7 bases, 9 bases remained unmatched. The CDR3 is CASNPRGGGEQYF. DNA for the CDR3: TGTGCCAGCAACCCCCGGGGGGGAGGGGAGCAGTACTTC.

The chain joins TRBV28 to TRBJ1-2, with D perhaps matching TRBD1 (5 bases). Germline-derived CDR1 and CDR2 are MDHEN and SYDVKM. V was trimmed by 1 base and J by 8 bases, leaving 14 bases between them. This CDR3 comprises 14 residues. CDR3: CASSLFPGGEGYTF. CDR3 nucleotide sequence: TGTGCCAGCAGTTTATTCCCGGGAGGGGAAGGCTACACCTTC.

This clone was recorded only once. The chain links TRBV29-1 to TRBJ2-2, with 11 bases aligning to TRBD2. Per the germline V gene, CDR1 is SQVTM and CDR2 is ANQGSEA. Losses at the gene ends were 6 bases for V and 5 bases for J; bases not matched to a gene: 5. The CDR3 has 14 amino acids. CDR3 bases: TGCAGCGTCGCTACTAGCGGGAGTACCGGGGAGCTGTTTTTT. Protein: CSVATSGSTGELFF.

This chain links TRBV7-4 with TRBJ1-5; no firm D call. Germline V gene lookup returns CDR1 SGHVT and CDR2 SQSDAQ. The CDR3 loop spans 15 amino acids. Trimming removed 0 bases at V and 1 base at J, with 7 bases between. This CDR3 reads CASSLALGSNQPQHF. CDR3 nucleotide sequence: TGTGCCAGCAGCTTAGCTTTAGGGAGCAATCAGCCCCAGCATTTT.

The sample holds one count of this clone. The sample carries other DNA sequences with the same CDR3. The chain employs TRBV9 and TRBJ2-5; D is uncertain. V gave up 0 bases and J gave up 1 base, with 4 bases separating them. Germline V CDR1 and CDR2: SGDLS, YYNGEE. The CDR3 consists of 13 residues. The CDR3 bases are TGTGCCAGCAGCGTAGGACTCCAAGAGACCCAGTACTTC. As protein: CASSVGLQETQYF.

The chain couples TRBV7-8 to TRBJ2-2; the D gene could be TRBD1 or TRBD2 (7 bases each). Germline values: CDR1 SGHVS, CDR2 FQNEAQ. Trimming removed 7 bases at V and 5 bases at J, with 14 bases between. This CDR3 contains 14 residues. The CDR3 here is CASNLRGGTGELFF. CDR3 in DNA: TGTGCCAGCAACCTCAGGGGGGGGACCGGGGAGCTGTTTTTT.

This chain links TRBV27 with TRBJ1-2, with D tentatively TRBD1 (5 bases). The V gene's germline CDR1 is MNHEY and CDR2 SMNVEV (reference sequence). V was pared by 2 bases and J by 8 bases, with 9 bases between. The CDR3 sequence is 12 residues long. The DNA for the CDR3 is TGTGCCAGCAGTTTAGGGGGAATGGGCTACACCTTC. This encodes CASSLGGMGYTF.

The J gene is TRBJ1-1, the V gene TRBV18; no clear D gene. V was pared by 0 bases and J by 11 bases, with 16 bases between. The CDR3 runs 14 residues. Germline CDR1 reads KGHSH; CDR2 reads LQKENI. Here the CDR3 reads CASSPPQPWAGAFF. Written as DNA, the CDR3 is TGTGCCAGCTCACCACCGCAACCCTGGGCTGGGGCTTTCTTT.

The chain combines TRBV2 with TRBJ1-1, with D unresolved. Trimming took off 4 bases at V and 2 bases at J, with 11 bases between the two ends. The CDR3 has 14 amino acids. Germline V gene sequence: CDR1 SNHLY, CDR2 FYNNEI. The CDR3 DNA sequence: TGTGCCAGCAGTGGCATGGGGAGCAACACTGAAGCTTTCTTT. This gives the protein CASSGMGSNTEAFF. The whole variable domain, filled in from reference TRBV2 and TRBJ1-1, reads EPEVTQTPSHQVTQMGQEVILRCVPISNHLYFYWYRQILGQKVEFLVSFYNNEISEKSEIFDDQFSVERPDGSNFTLKIRSTKLEDSAMYFCASSGMGSNTEAFFGQGTRLTVV.

A few counts support this clone. The J gene is TRBJ2-7, the V gene TRBV13; 9 bases fit TRBD2. In germline, CDR1 is PRHDT, CDR2 FYEKMQ (reference sequence). V trimming: 3 bases; J trimming: 0 bases; junction bases outside the gene matches: 3. This CDR3 region has 15 residues. CDR3 residues: CASSFTSGRSYEQYF. Written as DNA, the CDR3 is TGTGCCAGCAGCTTCACTAGCGGGCGCTCCTACGAGCAGTACTTC.

This clone has only one observation. The V and J genes are TRBV11-1 and TRBJ2-6; D not resolved. The germline gives CDR1 SGHAT, CDR2 FQDESV (reference sequence). The CDR3 extends over 17 amino acids. V lost 2 bases and J lost 0, with 11 bases in between. Here the CDR3 reads CASSLTGRSSGANVLTF. CDR3 DNA: TGTGCCAGCAGCTTAACTGGGCGGAGCTCTGGGGCCAACGTCCTGACTTTC.

V gene TRBV28 combines with J gene TRBJ2-7; D is uncertain. V lost 4 bases and J lost 3, with 4 bases in between. This CDR3 comprises 11 residues. Germline loops: CDR1 MDHEN, CDR2 SYDVKM. Here the CDR3 DNA reads TGTGCCAGCAGTTCCCTCTACGAGCAGTACTTC. This gives the protein CASSSLYEQYF.

This clone was counted between two and nine times. The chain uses TRBV14 and TRBJ1-4; D possibly corresponds to TRBD1 (6 bases). Germline CDR1 and CDR2: SGHDN and FVKESK. V was cut by 4 bases and J by 8 bases, with 14 bases left in between. The CDR3 has 14 residues. The CDR3 region is CASSPQGFGEKLFF. The CDR3 DNA follows: TGTGCCAGCAGCCCCCAGGGGTTTGGGGAAAAACTGTTTTTT. Full variable domain (rest looked up from reference TRBV14 and TRBJ1-4): EAGVTQFPSHSVIEKGQTVTLRCDPISGHDNLYWYRRVMGKEIKFLLHFVKESKQDESGMPNNRFLAERTGGTYSTLKVQPAELEDSGVYFCASSPQGFGEKLFFGSGTQLSVL.

The genes are TRBV6-1 and TRBJ2-7; D not resolved. The CDR3 extends over 13 amino acids. The V end lost 6 bases, the J end lost 2 bases, and 11 bases lay between the germline ends. Germline CDR1 is MNHNS and CDR2 is SASEGT. In DNA, the CDR3 is TGTGCCAGCAGAAACATTGGAGCCTACGAGCAGTACTTC. This translates into CASRNIGAYEQYF.